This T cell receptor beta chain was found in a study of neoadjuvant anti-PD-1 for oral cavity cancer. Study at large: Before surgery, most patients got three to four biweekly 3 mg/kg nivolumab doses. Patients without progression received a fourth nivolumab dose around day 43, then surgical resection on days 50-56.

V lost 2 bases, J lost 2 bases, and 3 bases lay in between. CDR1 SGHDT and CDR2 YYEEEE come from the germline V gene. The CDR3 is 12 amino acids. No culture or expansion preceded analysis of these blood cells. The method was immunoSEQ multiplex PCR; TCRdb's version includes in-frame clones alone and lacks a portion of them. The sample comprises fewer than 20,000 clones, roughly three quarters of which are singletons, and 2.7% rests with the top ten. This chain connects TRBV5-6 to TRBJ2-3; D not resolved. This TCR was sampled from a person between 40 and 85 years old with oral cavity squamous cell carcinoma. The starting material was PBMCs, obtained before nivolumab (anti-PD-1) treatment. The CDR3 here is CASSLYTDTQYF. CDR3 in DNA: TGTGCCAGCAGCTTATACACAGATACGCAGTATTTT. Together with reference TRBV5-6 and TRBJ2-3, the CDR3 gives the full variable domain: DAGVTQSPTHLIKTRGQQVTLRCSPKSGHDTVSWYQQALGQGPQFIFQYYEEEERQRGNFPDRFSGHQFPNYSSELNVNALLLGDSALYLCASSLYTDTQYFGPGTRLTVL.